This T cell receptor (beta chain) was identified in a study of blood T cell repertoires in COVID-19. Using immunoSEQ multiplex PCR, the repertoire was profiled, and TCRdb retains in-frame clones only, with some absent. Here the sample spans approximately 120,000 clones, around 89% being singletons. Source material: peripheral blood. The clonotype originates from a human donor with acute or convalescent COVID-19. The donor label of this sample is uncertain.

CDR3 coding DNA: TGTGCCAGCAGCTTCGCAGGGGGCAATACTGAAGCTTTCTTT. This sequence encodes CASSFAGGNTEAFF. The chain couples TRBV7-3 to TRBJ1-1; 8 positions agree with TRBD1. This CDR3 has 14 amino acids. The germline gives CDR1 SGHTA, CDR2 FQGTGA. After removal of 3 bases from V and 5 bases from J, the junction contained 5 bases not matched to a gene.